These 9 T cell receptor beta chains were sequenced from one sample in a study of blood T cell repertoires in COVID-19. The method was immunoSEQ multiplex PCR; TCRdb's version includes in-frame clones alone and lacks a portion of them. The table includes more than 95,000 clones, about 86% detected once. Sequencing was done on a sample of peripheral blood. All receptors come from a woman aged 60 to 75 in a cohort sampled during active or convalescent COVID-19.

CDR3 in amino acids: CASSSGLTDTQYF. CDR3 nucleotides: TGCGCCAGCAGCAGCGGACTCACAGATACGCAGTATTTT. The V gene is TRBV5-1, the J gene TRBJ2-3; D is perhaps TRBD2 (5 bases). Germline CDR1 is SGHRS and CDR2 is YFSETQ. The V and J ends lost 4 bases and 2 bases respectively, with 8 bases between them. This CDR3 spans 13 amino acids.

This clone was detected only a few times. This chain uses TRBV9 with TRBJ1-1, with D hard to call. In germline, CDR1 is SGDLS, CDR2 YYNGEE. The CDR3 extends over 15 amino acids. Trimming left V 0 bases short and J 6 bases short, with 15 bases between. CDR3 sequence: CASSVVEGRVAEAFF. The CDR3 DNA reads TGTGCCAGCAGCGTAGTTGAGGGCCGAGTAGCTGAAGCTTTCTTT.

The J gene is TRBJ1-5, the V gene TRBV3-1 (or the pseudogene TRBV3-2), with D unresolved. Per the germline V gene, CDR1 is LGHDT and CDR2 is YNNKEL (reference sequence). The CDR3 covers 14 residues. V lost 5 bases and J lost 4, with 12 bases in between. The CDR3 reads CASSATRDNQPQHF. Here the CDR3 DNA reads TGTGCCAGCAGCGCCACACGGGATAATCAGCCCCAGCATTTT.

This clone was detected once. The chain combines TRBV30 with TRBJ1-6, with 8 bases lining up with TRBD1. The ends lost 3 bases at V and 3 bases at J; junction bases unmatched: 7. Per germline, CDR1 GTSNPN and CDR2 SVGIG (reference sequence). This CDR3 region has 16 residues. CDR3 residues: CAWSDRGPLYNSPLHF. In DNA, the CDR3 is TGTGCCTGGAGCGACAGGGGTCCTCTCTATAATTCACCCCTCCACTTT.

The genes are TRBV11-3 and TRBJ2-3, with D perhaps TRBD2 (6 bases). The germline gives CDR1 SGHNT, CDR2 YENEEA. V lost 1 base and J lost 6, with 14 bases in between. The CDR3 spans 15 residues. The CDR3: CASSLGRGRLDTQYF. The CDR3 region has the DNA TGTGCCAGCAGCTTAGGGAGGGGTCGTCTGGATACGCAGTATTTT.

The V and J genes are TRBV2 and TRBJ2-5, with 8 bases lining up with TRBD1. The CDR3 loop spans 13 amino acids. V trimming: 5 bases; J trimming: 5 bases; junction bases outside the gene matches: 4. Germline CDR1 and CDR2: SNHLY and FYNNEI. The CDR3 DNA sequence: TGTGCCAGCAGTCCAGGGGGCCGGGAGACCCAGTACTTC. Residues: CASSPGGRETQYF. Together with reference TRBV2 and TRBJ2-5, the CDR3 gives the full variable domain: EPEVTQTPSHQVTQMGQEVILRCVPISNHLYFYWYRQILGQKVEFLVSFYNNEISEKSEIFDDQFSVERPDGSNFTLKIRSTKLEDSAMYFCASSPGGRETQYFGPGTRLLVL.

The chain recombines TRBV12-3 or TRBV12-4 with TRBJ2-2; D call uncertain. This CDR3 is built from 11 residues. Trimming left V 3 bases short and J 11 bases short, with 7 bases between. This chain's CDR3 is CASSFQAELFF. DNA of the CDR3: TGTGCCAGCAGTTTCCAGGCAGAGCTGTTTTTT.

The chain joins TRBV5-1 to TRBJ1-2, with 7 bases that match TRBD1. Germline CDR1 SGHRS, CDR2 YFSETQ. The CDR3 length is 17 residues. V lost 3 bases to trimming and J lost 4 bases; unmatched junction nucleotides: 15. CDR3 in amino acids: CASSSTITFGQVYGYTF. CDR3 sequence (DNA): TGCGCCAGCAGCTCGACAATTACTTTCGGACAGGTCTATGGCTACACCTTC.

The chain has TRBV2 and TRBJ1-2; a weak D match, TRBD1 (6 bases). Germline-derived CDR1 and CDR2 are SNHLY and FYNNEI. This CDR3 spans 14 amino acids. Trimming stripped 4 bases from V and 7 bases from J, with 16 bases between. This CDR3 is CASSVTGPRAGYTF. CDR3 in DNA: TGTGCCAGCAGTGTTACAGGGCCTCGGGCTGGCTACACCTTC.